This entry lists 20 T cell receptor beta chains sequenced from one sample in a study of T-cell memory formation after mild COVID-19. TCRdb independently ran MiXCR on the 5' RACE reads; one entry per CDR3 protein. The sample comprises over 120,000 distinct CDR3 sequences, roughly a fifth of which are singletons, and approximately 2% rests with the top ten. The material sequenced was PBMCs or a T cell subset sorted from them (not recorded which). The source of these receptors is an adult woman who had mild COVID-19 (a few samples of this study predate the infection). Cell type and time point are not known.

The chain combines TRBV29-1 with TRBJ2-3; TRBD2 is a possible D gene (5 bases). Per germline, CDR1 SQVTM and CDR2 ANQGSEA. V shed 4 bases and J shed 2 bases, with 10 bases lying between them. The CDR3 contains 13 residues. For the CDR3, the DNA is TGCAGCGTTGGAGGGCAATACACAGATACGCAGTATTTT. Amino acids: CSVGGQYTDTQYF.

This clonotype was counted ten times or more. The chain is built from TRBV9 and TRBJ2-7, with D unclear. The CDR3 consists of 16 residues. The germline V gene encodes CDR1 SGDLS and CDR2 YYNGEE. Trimming removed 4 bases at V and 3 bases at J, with 20 bases between. The CDR3 loop is CASSPLVPATLYEQYF. The CDR3 coding sequence is TGTGCCAGCAGCCCCCTTGTCCCCGCCACCCTCTACGAGCAGTACTTC.

The rearrangement joins TRBV18 to TRBJ2-7; D remains unclear. The CDR3 is 16 residues long. V was clipped by 3 bases and J by 2 bases, with 17 bases between them. Germline V gives CDR1 KGHSH, CDR2 LQKENI. In nucleotides, the CDR3 is TGTGCCAGCTCACCGGGCCTGAGTCGGGTCACCTACGAGCAGTACTTC. Encoded protein: CASSPGLSRVTYEQYF.

The CDR3 is CASSLTQFGGELFF. CDR3 nucleotide sequence: TGTGCCAGCAGCTTAACACAGTTTGGAGGGGAGCTGTTTTTT. The rearrangement joins TRBV7-6 to TRBJ2-2; no definite D call. V was trimmed by 2 bases and J by 8 bases, leaving 12 bases between them. CDR1 is SGHVS and CDR2 is FNYEAQ in the germline V gene. This CDR3 has 14 amino acids.

The chain is built from TRBV5-1 and TRBJ1-2; 7 bases agree with TRBD1. The CDR3 has 15 residues. Germline CDR1 and CDR2: SGHRS and YFSETQ. The V gene end was trimmed by 4 bases and the J gene end by 8 bases; junction bases not matched to a gene: 14. The CDR3 protein is CASSPGQTLNRGYTF. The CDR3 DNA reads TGCGCCAGCAGCCCGGGACAGACCCTTAATCGGGGCTACACCTTC.

This clonotype was counted only a few times. This may come from a read error, since a much larger clone is one base off. The V and J genes are TRBV4-1 and TRBJ2-3; D is unclear. V was pared by 3 bases and J by 2 bases, with 18 bases between. The CDR3 runs to 17 residues. CDR1 MGHRA and CDR2 YSYEKL come from the germline V gene. The CDR3 loop reads CASSHSLTGSHTDTQYF. The CDR3 DNA follows: TGCGCCAGCAGCCACTCCTTAACCGGGTCTCACACAGATACGCAGTATTTT.

The rearrangement joins TRBV12-3 or TRBV12-4 to TRBJ1-5; D is uncertain. V was cut by 5 bases and J by 0 bases, with 5 bases left in between. The CDR3 has 13 amino acids. CDR3 sequence: CASSRNSNQPQHF. The CDR3 DNA is TGTGCCAGCAGTCGGAATAGCAATCAGCCCCAGCATTTT.

CDR3 sequence reads: CASSSPPTGAYEQYF. DNA of the CDR3: TGCGCCAGCAGCTCACCTCCGACAGGGGCCTACGAGCAGTACTTC. The gene calls are TRBV5-1 and TRBJ2-7; TRBD1 matches 8 bases. CDR3 length: 15 amino acids. J was trimmed by 2 bases and V by 3 bases; bases with no gene match: 7. The germline V gene has CDR1 SGHRS and CDR2 YFSETQ.

The chain employs TRBV29-1 and TRBJ2-2; D gene unclear. V lost 6 bases to trimming and J lost 4 bases, with 12 bases between them. There are 13 residues in the CDR3. Germline CDR1 SQVTM, CDR2 ANQGSEA. The CDR3 reads CSVRSDTTGELFF. In DNA, the CDR3 is TGCAGCGTCCGATCCGACACCACCGGGGAGCTGTTTTTT.

The chain combines TRBV5-1 with TRBJ2-1; 8 nucleotides align to TRBD1. The germline V gene encodes CDR1 SGHRS and CDR2 YFSETQ. The CDR3 contains 15 residues. J gave up 5 bases and V 2 bases, and 6 bases lay outside the gene matches. The CDR3 reads CASSFGQGLNNEQFF. The CDR3 DNA is TGCGCCAGCAGCTTCGGACAGGGCTTAAACAATGAGCAGTTCTTC.

This chain uses TRBV18 with TRBJ1-2; no definite D call. V was pared by 2 bases and J by 0 bases, with 7 bases between. CDR1 and CDR2 (germline): KGHSH, LQKENI. This CDR3 region has 14 residues. As DNA, the CDR3 is TGTGCCAGCTCACCAGCAGTCACTAACTATGGCTACACCTTC. Translating gives CASSPAVTNYGYTF.

This clonotype was seen many times. This chain connects TRBV19 to TRBJ2-7, with D possibly matching TRBD1 (5 bases). The V end lost 6 bases, the J end lost 1 base, and 13 bases lay between the germline ends. The germline CDR1 and CDR2 sequences are LNHDA and SQIVND (reference sequence). CDR3 length: 14 amino acids. CDR3 DNA sequence: TGTGCCAGTAGGACAGACACGACGTCCTACGAGCAGTACTTC. This codes for CASRTDTTSYEQYF.

The chain has TRBV12-3 or TRBV12-4 and TRBJ2-7, with TRBD2 matching 7 bases. The CDR3 contains 14 residues. The J segment lost 4 bases and the V segment lost 7 bases, leaving 10 bases of the junction unmatched. The CDR3 here is CASKRGAGRYEQYF. CDR3 in DNA: TGTGCCAGCAAGAGGGGAGCGGGAAGGTACGAGCAGTACTTC.

This clonotype turned up a few times. The rearrangement links TRBV29-1 to TRBJ2-1; weak D call: TRBD1 (5 bases). Germline lookup yields CDR1 SQVTM and CDR2 ANQGSEA. V was pared by 4 bases and J by 2 bases, with 12 bases between. There are 14 residues in the CDR3. In DNA, the CDR3 is TGCAGCGTTGGACAGATACTGACCTACAATGAGCAGTTCTTC. It encodes CSVGQILTYNEQFF.

This clonotype was seen a few times. The CDR3 DNA reads TGTGCCAGCAGCCCACAGATAGATACGCAGTATTTT. This translates into CASSPQIDTQYF. The chain recombines TRBV7-2 with TRBJ2-3; no definite D call. Trimming pared 5 bases from V and 5 bases from J, leaving 8 bases between. The CDR3 is 12 amino acids. In germline, CDR1 is SGHTA, CDR2 FQGNSA.

The chain couples TRBV9 to TRBJ1-4; perhaps TRBD1 as D (5 bases). Per germline, CDR1 SGDLS and CDR2 YYNGEE. V gave up 0 bases and J gave up 7 bases, with 10 bases separating them. The CDR3 extends over 14 amino acids. CDR3 loop: CASSVGTTVEKLFF. The DNA of the CDR3 is TGTGCCAGCAGCGTAGGGACAACCGTTGAAAAACTGTTTTTT.

This clonotype was found a few times. The chain combines TRBV7-8 with TRBJ1-1, with 7 bases identical to TRBD1. The J segment lost 1 base and the V segment lost 5 bases, leaving 10 bases of the junction unmatched. Germline-derived CDR1 and CDR2 are SGHVS and FQNEAQ. The CDR3 covers 16 residues. The CDR3 DNA follows: TGTGCCAGCAGCCCACGACAGGGCTTGACGAACACTGAAGCTTTCTTT. It yields the protein CASSPRQGLTNTEAFF.

The V and J genes are TRBV12-3 or TRBV12-4 and TRBJ1-1; D gene uncertain. This CDR3 is built from 13 residues. The V end was cut by 7 bases, the J end by 5 bases, with 14 bases between. The CDR3 bases are TGTGCCAGCAAATACGGGGAAGGAACTGAAGCTTTCTTT. It yields the protein CASKYGEGTEAFF.

This clonotype turned up a few times. J is TRBJ2-3 and V is TRBV3-1; D remains ambiguous. V was pared by 4 bases and J by 1 base, with 12 bases between. The germline V gene has CDR1 LGHDT and CDR2 YNNKEL (reference sequence). CDR3 length: 15 amino acids. The CDR3 DNA follows: TGTGCCAGCAGCCGCGACCTTGTCGGCACAGATACGCAGTATTTT. Protein sequence: CASSRDLVGTDTQYF.

This clonotype occurred many times. The chain recombines TRBV5-1 with TRBJ2-1; 11 positions agree with TRBD2. The trim removed 4 bases at V and 9 bases at J, leaving 12 bases unmatched. The CDR3 is 16 residues long. From germline, CDR1 is SGHRS and CDR2 YFSETQ. CDR3 amino acids: CASSPIAGGLKGEQFF. Written as DNA, the CDR3 is TGCGCCAGCAGCCCGATAGCGGGGGGGCTGAAGGGTGAGCAGTTCTTC.